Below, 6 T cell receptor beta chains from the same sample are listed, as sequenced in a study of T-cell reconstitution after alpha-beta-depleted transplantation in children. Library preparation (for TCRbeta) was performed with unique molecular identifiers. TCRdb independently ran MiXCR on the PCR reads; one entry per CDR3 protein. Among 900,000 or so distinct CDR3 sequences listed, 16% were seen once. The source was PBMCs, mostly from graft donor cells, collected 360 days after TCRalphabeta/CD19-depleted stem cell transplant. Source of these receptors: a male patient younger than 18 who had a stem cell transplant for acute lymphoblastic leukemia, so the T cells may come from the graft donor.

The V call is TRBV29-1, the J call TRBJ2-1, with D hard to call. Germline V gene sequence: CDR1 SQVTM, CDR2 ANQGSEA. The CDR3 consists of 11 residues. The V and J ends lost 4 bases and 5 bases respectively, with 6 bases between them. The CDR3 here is CSVGDNNEQFF. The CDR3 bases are TGCAGCGTTGGGGATAACAATGAGCAGTTCTTC.

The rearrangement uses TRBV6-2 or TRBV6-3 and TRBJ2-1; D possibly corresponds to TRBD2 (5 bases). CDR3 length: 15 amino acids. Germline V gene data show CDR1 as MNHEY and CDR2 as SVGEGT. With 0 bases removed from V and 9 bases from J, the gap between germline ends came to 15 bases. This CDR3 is CASSYSIPLSGEQFF. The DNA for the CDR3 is TGTGCCAGCAGTTACTCGATCCCACTAAGCGGTGAGCAGTTCTTC.

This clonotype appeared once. CDR3 nucleotides: TGTGCCAGCAGTCCCCACAGGGACGTCCTGCACGAGCAGTACTTC. Protein sequence: CASSPHRDVLHEQYF. The genes are TRBV12-3 or TRBV12-4 and TRBJ2-7, with D possibly matching TRBD1 (6 bases). The V end was cut by 5 bases, the J end by 5 bases, with 19 bases between. The CDR3 has 15 residues.

In nucleotides, the CDR3 is TGTGCCAGCAGCGTAGGATTAGCGGGAGGGCACAATGAGCAGTTCTTC. Residues: CASSVGLAGGHNEQFF. The J gene is TRBJ2-1, the V gene TRBV9; TRBD2 matches 11 bases. Trimming at V came to 0 bases and at J to 5 bases, leaving 4 bases not matched to a gene. CDR1 and CDR2 from the germline V gene are SGDLS and YYNGEE. The CDR3 is 16 amino acids. The variable domain in full, with the rest retrieved from reference TRBV9 and TRBJ2-1, is DSGVTQTPKHLITATGQRVTLRCSPRSGDLSVYWYQQSLDQGLQFLIQYYNGEERAKGNILERFSAQQFPDLHSELNLSSLELGDSALYFCASSVGLAGGHNEQFFGPGTRLTVL.

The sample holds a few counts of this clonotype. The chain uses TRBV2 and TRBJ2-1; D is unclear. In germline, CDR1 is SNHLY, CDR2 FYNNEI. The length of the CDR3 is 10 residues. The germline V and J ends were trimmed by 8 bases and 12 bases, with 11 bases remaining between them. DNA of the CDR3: TGTGCCAGCCCCCGAGTAGTGCAGTTCTTC. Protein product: CASPRVVQFF.

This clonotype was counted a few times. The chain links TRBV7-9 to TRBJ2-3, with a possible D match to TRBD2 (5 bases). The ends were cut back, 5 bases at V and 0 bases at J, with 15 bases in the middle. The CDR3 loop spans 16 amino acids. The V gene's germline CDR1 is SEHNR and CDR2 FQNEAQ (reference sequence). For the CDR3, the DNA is TGTGCCAGCAGCCCCCATCGAGGGATTAGCACAGATACGCAGTATTTT. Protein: CASSPHRGISTDTQYF.